The 13 T cell receptor beta chains listed next were all sequenced from one sample in a study of CD8 T cells in ankylosing spondylitis. Overall study findings and caveats: Ankylosing spondylitis blood seemed to carry a telltale TCR beta motif made of about 8 highly homologous variants.

A single record per CDR3 protein comes from TCRdb applying MiXCR to the 5' RACE reads. The sample records 670,000 or so distinct CDR3 sequences, around 20% being singletons. No antigen is known for these receptors. The source material was blood, either unsorted or a sorted T cell fraction (not recorded which). Receptor source: a male donor with ankylosing spondylitis.

V usage is TRBV5-1 and J usage is TRBJ1-4; D is perhaps TRBD1 (6 bases). Germline assignment: CDR1 SGHRS and CDR2 YFSETQ. V was shortened by 1 base and J by 6 bases, with 13 bases between the two germline ends. CDR3 length: 15 amino acids. The CDR3 loop is CASSLLGGSDEKLFF. In DNA form, the CDR3 reads TGCGCCAGCAGCTTGTTGGGGGGCTCGGATGAAAAACTGTTTTTT.

V is TRBV3-1 and J is TRBJ2-5; D ambiguous. The V end lost 4 bases, the J end lost 3 bases, and 12 bases lay between the germline ends. This CDR3 region has 14 residues. Germline CDR1 reads LGHDT; CDR2 reads YNNKEL (reference sequence). The CDR3 DNA reads as TGTGCCAGCAGCCCACCGAAGATGGAAGAGACCCAGTACTTC. It is translated as CASSPPKMEETQYF.

The chain has TRBV3-1 and TRBJ2-7; TRBD2 agrees at 11 bases. V was clipped by 4 bases and J by 7 bases; unmatched bases: 9. This CDR3 is built from 15 residues. The germline V gene has CDR1 LGHDT and CDR2 YNNKEL (reference sequence). The CDR3 DNA follows: TGTGCCAGCAGCCCAAGACTAGCGGGACTGGGGGAGCAGTACTTC. It is translated as CASSPRLAGLGEQYF.

This clonotype was counted only a few times. The chain joins TRBV5-1 to TRBJ1-1; unclear D gene. Germline values: CDR1 SGHRS, CDR2 YFSETQ. This CDR3 spans 13 amino acids. Trimming removed 0 bases from V and 1 base from J, with 4 bases in between. The DNA of the CDR3 is TGCGCCAGCAGCTTGGTGAAGAACACTGAAGCTTTCTTT. This codes for CASSLVKNTEAFF.

The rearrangement joins TRBV12-3 or TRBV12-4 to TRBJ2-3, with D perhaps being TRBD1 or TRBD2 (5 bases each). V lost 5 bases and J lost 0, with 12 bases in between. CDR3 length equals 15 residues. CDR3 sequence reads: CASSPTGHSTDTQYF. CDR3 DNA sequence: TGTGCCAGCAGTCCCACGGGGCATAGCACAGATACGCAGTATTTT.

CDR3 loop: CASSERHNTGELFF. Here the CDR3 DNA reads TGTGCCAGCAGTGAGAGGCACAACACCGGGGAGCTGTTTTTT. The chain couples TRBV2 to TRBJ2-2; the D is unclear. CDR1 and CDR2 (germline): SNHLY, FYNNEI. Trimming removed 3 bases at V and 2 bases at J, with 7 bases between. The CDR3 has 14 amino acids.

The table lists this clonotype with a few counts. The J gene is TRBJ2-2, the V gene TRBV3-1; TRBD1 aligns across 7 bases. CDR3 length equals 17 residues. Trimming took 0 bases from V and 1 from J; bases not matched to a gene: 5. Germline V lookup: CDR1 LGHDT, CDR2 YNNKEL (reference sequence). The CDR3 sequence: CASSQEGQLLNTGELFF. CDR3 coding DNA: TGTGCCAGCAGCCAAGAGGGACAGCTTCTGAACACCGGGGAGCTGTTTTTT.

This clonotype was seen more than once but under ten times. The chain employs TRBV5-6 and TRBJ1-1; 7 nucleotides line up with TRBD1. Germline loops: CDR1 SGHDT, CDR2 YYEEEE. The CDR3 has 15 amino acids. J lost 10 bases, V lost 2 bases, and 14 bases had no gene match. The CDR3, as DNA: TGTGCCAGCAGCTTTTCTGACAGGGCCTTGTCACTAGCTTTCTTT. This translates into CASSFSDRALSLAFF.

In its sample, this clonotype was seen many times. The chain is built from TRBV7-9 and TRBJ2-3; 11 bases match TRBD2. V shed 4 bases, J shed 1 base, and the junction held 4 bases outside the gene matches. This CDR3 has 16 residues. CDR1 and CDR2 from the germline V gene are SEHNR and FQNEAQ (reference sequence). The CDR3 here is CASSSLTSGGTDTQYF. In DNA form, the CDR3 reads TGTGCCAGCAGCTCTCTGACTAGCGGGGGCACAGATACGCAGTATTTT.

There are a few counts of this clonotype. V and J are TRBV5-1 and TRBJ2-3, with 8 bases aligning to TRBD1. CDR3 length: 15 residues. With 4 bases clipped from V and 5 bases from J, the junction kept 9 bases outside the gene matches. Germline V gene sequence: CDR1 SGHRS, CDR2 YFSETQ. The CDR3: CASSPGQGAGDTQYF. For the CDR3, the DNA is TGCGCCAGCAGCCCCGGTCAGGGGGCCGGAGATACGCAGTATTTT.

This clonotype was recorded a few times. The CDR3 region is CSVEDMTSYNEQFF. Here the CDR3 DNA reads TGCAGCGTAGAGGACATGACCTCCTACAATGAGCAGTTCTTC. This rearrangement joins TRBV29-1 to TRBJ2-1; a possible D gene is TRBD1 (5 bases). The CDR3 consists of 14 residues. The V gene's germline CDR1 is SQVTM and CDR2 ANQGSEA. V was clipped by 6 bases and J by 0 bases, with 12 bases between them.

This clonotype was recorded at least ten times. This chain links TRBV7-9 with TRBJ1-5; 9 positions agree with TRBD1. The germline gives CDR1 SEHNR, CDR2 FQNEAQ (reference sequence). The trim removed 2 bases at V and 2 bases at J, leaving 4 bases unmatched. This CDR3 contains 16 residues. CDR3 sequence reads: CASSLSGQGGNQPQHF. The CDR3 coding sequence is TGTGCCAGCAGCTTATCGGGACAGGGAGGCAATCAGCCCCAGCATTTT.

As to this clonotype: This sequence may be a read error, since a much larger clone differs from it by one base. The CDR3 reads CASSPDRGGTYEQYF. CDR3 nucleotide sequence: TGTGCCAGCAGCCCTGACAGGGGAGGCACCTACGAGCAGTACTTC. This sequence joins TRBV5-5 and TRBJ2-7; the match to TRBD1 covers 8 bases. Germline CDR1 is SGHKS and CDR2 is YYEKEE (reference sequence). The CDR3 spans 15 residues. Trimming removed 4 bases from V and 2 bases from J; junction bases left unmatched: 8.